These 16 T cell receptor beta chains were all obtained from the same sample, sequenced in a study of cytomegalovirus exposure and HLA in healthy donors (dated by TCRdb to 2015 to 2018). Receptor amplification or capture employed the immunoSEQ multiplex PCR assay. The multiplex PCR relied on a mix of 60 forward primers for TCR Vbeta segments and 13 reverse primers for TCR Jbeta segments. This immuneACCESS table, as held by TCRdb, lists in-frame sequences with V and J called but not all clones. Of the missing ones, under half trace to an unresolved V gene in checked studies; the others have no known cause. The sample has some 150,000 clones on record, 70% to 75% of them singletons. The ten top clones hold around 15% of the sample. Sequenced input: PBMCs. Source of these receptors: a human donor in good health.

This clone was counted between two and nine times. V usage is TRBV18 and J usage is TRBJ1-5, with D maybe TRBD1 (5 bases). V was cut by 0 bases and J by 5 bases, with 8 bases left in between. Germline lookup yields CDR1 KGHSH and CDR2 LQKENI. This CDR3 spans 14 amino acids. CDR3 DNA: TGTGCCAGCTCACCACCGGGGGGGGATCAGCCCCAGCATTTT. It codes for CASSPPGGDQPQHF.

The V and J genes are TRBV28 and TRBJ1-6; tentative D call: TRBD1 (5 bases). The CDR3 loop spans 14 amino acids. From germline, CDR1 is MDHEN and CDR2 SYDVKM. The V gene lost 7 bases and the J gene lost 7 bases, with 14 bases spanning the gap. CDR3 sequence reads: CASTTGTYNSPLHF. The DNA of the CDR3 is TGTGCCAGCACCACCGGGACTTACAATTCACCCCTCCACTTT.

This sequence joins TRBV6-5 and TRBJ1-1, with D perhaps TRBD1 (6 bases). CDR1 MNHEY and CDR2 SVGAGI come from the germline V gene. The V gene lost 0 bases and the J gene lost 3 bases, with 14 bases spanning the gap. The CDR3 loop spans 16 amino acids. The CDR3 nucleotides read TGTGCCAGCAGTTACTCGACCAGGGGCGTGGACACTGAAGCTTTCTTT. As protein: CASSYSTRGVDTEAFF.

This chain links TRBV5-6 with TRBJ1-3; D gene ambiguous. The CDR3 loop spans 12 amino acids. Trimming shortened V by 1 base and J by 3 bases, and 2 bases separated the two germline ends. Germline V lookup: CDR1 SGHDT, CDR2 YYEEEE. CDR3 nucleotide sequence: TGTGCCAGCAGCTTGCGTGGAAACACCATATATTTT. Amino acids: CASSLRGNTIYF.

The rearrangement uses TRBV4-1 and TRBJ1-4, with TRBD1 as a possible D gene (6 bases). Germline V gene data show CDR1 as MGHRA and CDR2 as YSYEKL. The CDR3 is 15 residues long. The V end lost 1 base, the J end lost 5 bases, and 11 bases lay between the germline ends. CDR3 region: CASSQVDSVNEKLFF. The CDR3 DNA is TGCGCCAGCAGCCAAGTGGACAGTGTAAATGAAAAACTGTTTTTT.

The chain joins TRBV6-1 to TRBJ1-1, with D uncertain. The CDR3 extends over 15 amino acids. Germline lookup yields CDR1 MNHNS and CDR2 SASEGT. Trimming removed 0 bases at V and 0 bases at J, with 8 bases between. CDR3 in amino acids: CASSEAPGMNTEAFF. The DNA of the CDR3 is TGTGCCAGCAGTGAAGCCCCGGGGATGAACACTGAAGCTTTCTTT.

V gene TRBV6-1 combines with J gene TRBJ1-5; D remains unclear. Trimming pared 0 bases from V and 6 bases from J, leaving 6 bases between. The germline V gene has CDR1 MNHNS and CDR2 SASEGT. CDR3 length: 13 amino acids. In DNA, the CDR3 is TGTGCCAGCAGTGAAGCGCGGTTTCAGCCCCAGCATTTT. Translated: CASSEARFQPQHF.

The table lists this clone with a few counts. The gene calls are TRBV27 and TRBJ2-7, with 10 bases identical to TRBD1. Trimming took 1 base from V and 7 from J; bases not matched to a gene: 10. Germline CDR1 reads MNHEY; CDR2 reads SMNVEV (reference sequence). The CDR3 spans 16 residues. CDR3 in DNA: TGTGCCAGCAGTTTATACTCGGGACAGGGGCTTAGGGAGCAGTACTTC. This gives the protein CASSLYSGQGLREQYF.

The chain's CDR3 is CASSYDSYNEQFF. The DNA for the CDR3 is TGTGCCAGCAGTTACGACAGCTACAATGAGCAGTTCTTC. The V and J genes are TRBV6-5 and TRBJ2-1; maybe TRBD1 (5 bases). The CDR3 contains 13 residues. Germline CDR1 and CDR2: MNHEY and SVGAGI. Trimming shortened V by 2 bases and J by 3 bases, and 5 bases separated the two germline ends.

This CDR3 is CASSSSTSGSVEDTQYF. CDR3 sequence (DNA): TGCGCCAGCAGCTCTTCGACTAGCGGGAGTGTAGAAGATACGCAGTATTTT. The J gene is TRBJ2-3, the V gene TRBV5-1, with 12 bases matching TRBD2. V gave up 3 bases and J gave up 5 bases; unmatched junction bases: 10. This CDR3 contains 17 residues. The V gene's germline CDR1 is SGHRS and CDR2 YFSETQ.

This clone appeared a single time. The V gene is TRBV18, the J gene TRBJ2-7; tentative D call: TRBD1 (5 bases). This CDR3 has 13 residues. Germline assignment: CDR1 KGHSH and CDR2 LQKENI. The germline V and J ends were trimmed by 7 bases and 7 bases, with 17 bases remaining between them. In DNA, the CDR3 is TGTGCCAGCTTCACCATTTCTCAGGGAGAGCAGTACTTC. Translated, it gives CASFTISQGEQYF. The full variable domain, with the rest looked up from reference TRBV18 and TRBJ2-7, is NAGVMQNPRHLVRRRGQEARLRCSPMKGHSHVYWYRQLPEEGLKFMVYLQKENIIDESGMPKERFSAEFPKEGPSILRIQQVVRGDSAAYFCASFTISQGEQYFGPGTRLTVT.

About this clone itself: It is unclear where the CDR3 begins or ends on the DNA, so no DNA is shown, and the CDR3 is as TCRdb lists it. The gene calls are TRBV19 and TRBJ2-2; the DNA was not used to check the table's D call, TRBD2. CDR1 and CDR2 (germline): LNHDA, SQIVND (reference sequence). The CDR3 length is 22 residues, termini included. CDR3 amino acids: CASSLHRLPENTGELFFGELFF.

This sequence joins TRBV28 and TRBJ2-1, with D possibly matching TRBD2 (5 bases). The CDR3 covers 15 residues. V was cut by 6 bases and J by 4 bases, with 16 bases left in between. From germline, CDR1 is MDHEN and CDR2 SYDVKM. As DNA, the CDR3 is TGTGCCAGCAGCCTCTGGGAGACACGGTACAATGAGCAGTTCTTC. Translation gives CASSLWETRYNEQFF.

The V call is TRBV29-1, the J call TRBJ2-6; D unclear. Trimming left V 5 bases short and J 0 bases short, with 14 bases between. This CDR3 contains 16 residues. Germline V CDR1 and CDR2: SQVTM, ANQGSEA. CDR3 loop: CSVIPGSDSGANVLTF. Here the CDR3 DNA reads TGCAGCGTTATCCCCGGGTCGGACTCTGGGGCCAACGTCCTGACTTTC.

The J gene is TRBJ2-1, the V gene TRBV5-4, with D perhaps matching TRBD2 (6 bases). The CDR3 length is 14 residues. Germline loops: CDR1 SGHNT, CDR2 YYREEE (reference sequence). V lost 2 bases, J lost 6 bases, and 12 bases lay in between. This CDR3 is CASSFPASVNEQFF. DNA for the CDR3: TGTGCCAGCAGCTTCCCCGCTAGCGTCAATGAGCAGTTCTTC. Full variable domain (outside the CDR3, taken from reference TRBV5-4 and TRBJ2-1): ETGVTQSPTHLIKTRGQQVTLRCSSQSGHNTVSWYQQALGQGPQFIFQYYREEENGRGNFPPRFSGLQFPNYSSELNVNALELDDSALYLCASSFPASVNEQFFGPGTRLTVL.

The J gene is TRBJ2-1, the V gene TRBV4-1; D call uncertain. This CDR3 has 13 residues. CDR1 and CDR2 (germline): MGHRA, YSYEKL. Trimming shortened V by 1 base and J by 9 bases, and 10 bases separated the two germline ends. CDR3 sequence (DNA): TGCGCCAGCAGCCAAGTTAGTATGAGTGAGCAGTTCTTC. As protein: CASSQVSMSEQFF.